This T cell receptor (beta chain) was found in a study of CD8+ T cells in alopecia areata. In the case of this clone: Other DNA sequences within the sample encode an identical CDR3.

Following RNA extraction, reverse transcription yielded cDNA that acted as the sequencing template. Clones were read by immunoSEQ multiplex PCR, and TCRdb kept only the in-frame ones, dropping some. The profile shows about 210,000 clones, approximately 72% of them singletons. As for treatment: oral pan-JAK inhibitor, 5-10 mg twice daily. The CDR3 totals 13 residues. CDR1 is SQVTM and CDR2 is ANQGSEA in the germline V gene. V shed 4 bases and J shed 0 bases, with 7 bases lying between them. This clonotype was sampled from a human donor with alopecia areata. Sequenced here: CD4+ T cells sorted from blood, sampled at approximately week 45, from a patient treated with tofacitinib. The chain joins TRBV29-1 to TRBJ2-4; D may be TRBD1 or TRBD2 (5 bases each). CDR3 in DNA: TGCAGCGTTGTTGGGGGAGCCAAAAACATTCAGTACTTC. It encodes CSVVGGAKNIQYF.